The present T cell receptor beta chain was sequenced within a study of T cells in Graves' hyperthyroidism and ophthalmopathy. Study-wide findings and caveats: Most clonotypes that expanded in the thyroid above 0.001 also showed up in blood. Using 13 V-J features, a model discriminated ophthalmopathy from stable hyperthyroidism.

This clonotype was observed once. Its antigen is unknown. Amplification of TCR beta CDR3 regions used RNA as the template. A set of HTBI primers served as the primers for a first-round RT-PCR of the TCR CDR3. TCRdb analysed the multiplex PCR reads with MiXCR anew, one entry per CDR3 protein. This table holds about 680,000 distinct CDR3 sequences, just over 35% found once. The germline gives CDR1 MGHDK, CDR2 SYGVNS. The trim removed 2 bases at V and 6 bases at J, leaving 5 bases unmatched. The CDR3 covers 15 residues. The chain uses TRBV25-1 and TRBJ1-1; 11 bases are shared with TRBD1. The sequencing sample was made of blood. The source is a woman aged 40 to 50 with Graves' hyperthyroidism. The DNA for the CDR3 is TGTGCCAGCAGTGAACCGGGACAGGGGGGACCTGAAGCTTTCTTT. As protein: CASSEPGQGGPEAFF.